These 10 T cell receptor beta chains came from one sample sequenced in a study of naive and memory T cell subsets. Both TRBC1 and TRBC2 were covered by a beta constant-region primer of two equimolar oligonucleotides. Nested alpha and beta constant-region primers with the SP2 primer drove four PCR rounds on ligated cDNA. TCRdb reprocessed the UMI-ligation and nested PCR reads via MiXCR and lists one record per CDR3 protein. There are about 34,000 distinct CDR3 sequences in the sample; approximately 17% occur only once, and around 3.3% lies in the top ten. Specimen: effector memory CD4+ T cells from blood. The subset is: effector memory, CD45RA- CD27-. The receptor source for this set is a human donor in good health.

The V gene is TRBV5-1, the J gene TRBJ1-6; D unclear. The germline gives CDR1 SGHRS, CDR2 YFSETQ. The CDR3 is 14 amino acids. V was pared by 0 bases and J by 9 bases, with 10 bases between. CDR3 sequence: CASSLVGSSSPLHF. The CDR3 region has the DNA TGCGCCAGCAGCTTGGTAGGGTCAAGTTCACCCCTCCACTTT.

This clonotype was recorded many times. The chain uses TRBV6-2 or TRBV6-3 and TRBJ2-7, with 12 nucleotides matching TRBD1. Trimming cost V 6 bases and J 2 bases; bases outside gene matches: 5. The germline V gene has CDR1 MNHEY and CDR2 SVGEGT. This CDR3 region has 15 residues. The CDR3 region has the DNA TGTGCCAGCAGCCCGGGACAGGGGGCGGCCTACGAGCAGTACTTC. It translates to CASSPGQGAAYEQYF.

The chain employs TRBV7-9 and TRBJ2-2; 7 bases align to TRBD2. The length of the CDR3 is 16 residues. From germline, CDR1 is SEHNR and CDR2 FQNEAQ (reference sequence). V lost 5 bases to trimming and J lost 0 bases; unmatched junction nucleotides: 6. DNA of the CDR3: TGTGCCAGCAGCACTCCGACTAGCCCGAACACCGGGGAGCTGTTTTTT. This codes for CASSTPTSPNTGELFF.

V is TRBV6-4 and J is TRBJ2-1, with 8 bases that match TRBD2. V was pared by 6 bases and J by 7 bases, with 11 bases of the junction left unmatched. Germline V gives CDR1 MRHNA, CDR2 SNTAGT. The CDR3 covers 15 residues. Here the CDR3 reads CASSPDMAGGNEQFF. The DNA of the CDR3 is TGTGCCAGCAGCCCGGATATGGCGGGGGGTAATGAGCAGTTCTTC.

This clonotype has only one observation. The chain carries TRBV24-1 and TRBJ2-5, with 7 nucleotides matching TRBD1. This CDR3 spans 15 amino acids. V was pared by 4 bases and J by 2 bases, with 6 bases of the junction left unmatched. From germline, CDR1 is KGHDR and CDR2 SFDVKD. Here the CDR3 DNA reads TGTGCCACCAGTGACCCTGGGACAGTACAAGAGACCCAGTACTTC. It is translated as CATSDPGTVQETQYF.

The chain links TRBV19 to TRBJ1-4; no definite D call. Germline assignment: CDR1 LNHDA and CDR2 SQIVND (reference sequence). The CDR3 is made up of 14 amino acids. Trimming stripped 7 bases from V and 7 bases from J, with 16 bases between. CDR3 sequence: CASIAFGKTEKLFF. The CDR3 DNA follows: TGTGCCAGTATTGCGTTCGGGAAGACTGAAAAACTGTTTTTT.

The sample holds a few counts of this clonotype. The rearrangement uses TRBV20-1 and TRBJ2-2; 8 bases are a match to TRBD2. The germline V gene has CDR1 DFQATT and CDR2 SNEGSKA (reference sequence). J gave up 4 bases and V 6 bases, and 7 bases lay outside the gene matches. There are 14 residues in the CDR3. The CDR3 DNA is TGCAGTGCCCCAAATCGGGGGGGCACCGGGGAGCTGTTTTTT. The encoded protein is CSAPNRGGTGELFF.

This clonotype has just a few counts. V and J are TRBV27 and TRBJ2-1; 10 bases map to TRBD2. Trimming at V came to 1 base and at J to 10 bases, leaving 7 bases not matched to a gene. Germline V gene lookup returns CDR1 MNHEY and CDR2 SMNVEV (reference sequence). This CDR3 has 15 residues. The CDR3 DNA is TGTGCCAGCAGTTTATTGGCTAGCGGGAGAGGCGAGCAGTTCTTC. The encoded protein is CASSLLASGRGEQFF.

This clonotype turned up a few times. The chain couples TRBV30 to TRBJ1-4, with TRBD1 matching 10 bases. Per germline, CDR1 GTSNPN and CDR2 SVGIG (reference sequence). V gave up 3 bases and J gave up 7 bases; unmatched junction bases: 8. This CDR3 has 15 residues. The CDR3 spells CAWRRGQGSSEKLFF. In DNA form, the CDR3 reads TGTGCCTGGAGGAGGGGACAGGGGAGCAGTGAAAAACTGTTTTTT.

This clonotype was seen ten or more times. The DNA for the CDR3 is TGTGCCAGCAGGGGACAGGGAGAGACCCAGTACTTC. Its protein is CASRGQGETQYF. The V and J genes are TRBV2 and TRBJ2-5; TRBD1 matches 9 bases. Trimming cost V 6 bases and J 4 bases; bases outside gene matches: 0. Germline loops: CDR1 SNHLY, CDR2 FYNNEI. The CDR3 is made up of 12 amino acids.